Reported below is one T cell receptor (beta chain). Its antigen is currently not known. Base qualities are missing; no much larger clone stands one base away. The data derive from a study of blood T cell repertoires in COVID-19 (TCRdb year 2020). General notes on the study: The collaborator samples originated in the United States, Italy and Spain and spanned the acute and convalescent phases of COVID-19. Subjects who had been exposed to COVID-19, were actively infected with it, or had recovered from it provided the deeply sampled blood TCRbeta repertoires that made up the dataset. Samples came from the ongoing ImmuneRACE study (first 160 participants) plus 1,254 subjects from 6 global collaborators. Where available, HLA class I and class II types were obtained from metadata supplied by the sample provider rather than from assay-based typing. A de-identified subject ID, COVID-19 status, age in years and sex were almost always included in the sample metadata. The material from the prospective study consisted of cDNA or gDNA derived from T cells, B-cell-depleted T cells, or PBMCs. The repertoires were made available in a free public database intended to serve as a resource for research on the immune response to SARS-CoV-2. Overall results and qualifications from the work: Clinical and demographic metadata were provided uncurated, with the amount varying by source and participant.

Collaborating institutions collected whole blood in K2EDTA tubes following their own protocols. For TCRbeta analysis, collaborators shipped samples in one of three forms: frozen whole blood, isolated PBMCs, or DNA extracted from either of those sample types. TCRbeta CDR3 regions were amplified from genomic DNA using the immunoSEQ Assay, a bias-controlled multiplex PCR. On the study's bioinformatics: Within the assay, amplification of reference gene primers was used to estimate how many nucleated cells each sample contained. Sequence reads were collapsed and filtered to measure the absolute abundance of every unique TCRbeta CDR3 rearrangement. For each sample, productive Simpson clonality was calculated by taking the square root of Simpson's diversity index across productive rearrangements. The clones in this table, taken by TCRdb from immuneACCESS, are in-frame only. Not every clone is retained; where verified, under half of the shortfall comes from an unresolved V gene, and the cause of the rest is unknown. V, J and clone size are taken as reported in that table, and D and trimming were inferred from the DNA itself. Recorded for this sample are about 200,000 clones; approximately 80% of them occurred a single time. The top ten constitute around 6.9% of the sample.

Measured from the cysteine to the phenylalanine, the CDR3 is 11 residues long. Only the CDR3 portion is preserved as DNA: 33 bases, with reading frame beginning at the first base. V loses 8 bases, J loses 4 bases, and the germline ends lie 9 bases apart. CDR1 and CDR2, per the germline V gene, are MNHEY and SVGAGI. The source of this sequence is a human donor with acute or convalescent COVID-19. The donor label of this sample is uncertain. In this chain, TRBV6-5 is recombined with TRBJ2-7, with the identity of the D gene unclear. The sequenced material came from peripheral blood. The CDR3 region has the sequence CASAAIYEQYF. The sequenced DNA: TGTGCCAGCGCGGCCATTTACGAGCAGTACTTC.